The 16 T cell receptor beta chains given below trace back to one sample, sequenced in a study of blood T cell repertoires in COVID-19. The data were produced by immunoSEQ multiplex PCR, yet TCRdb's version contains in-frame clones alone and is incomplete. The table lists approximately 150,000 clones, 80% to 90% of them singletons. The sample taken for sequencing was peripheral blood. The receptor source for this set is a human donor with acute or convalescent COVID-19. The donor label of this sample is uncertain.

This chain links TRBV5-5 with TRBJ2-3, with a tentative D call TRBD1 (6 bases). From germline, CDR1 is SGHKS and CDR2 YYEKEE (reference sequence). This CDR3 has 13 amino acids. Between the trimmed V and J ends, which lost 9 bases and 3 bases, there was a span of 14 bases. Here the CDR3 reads CATYRVATDTQYF. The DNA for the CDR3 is TGTGCCACCTACAGGGTTGCAACAGATACGCAGTATTTT.

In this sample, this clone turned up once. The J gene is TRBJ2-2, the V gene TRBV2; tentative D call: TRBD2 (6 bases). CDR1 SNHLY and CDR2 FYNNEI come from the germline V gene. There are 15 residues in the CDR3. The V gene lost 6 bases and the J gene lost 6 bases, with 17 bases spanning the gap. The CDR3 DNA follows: TGTGCCAGCAGGGGACTCTTATCGGGACCCGGGGAGCTGTTTTTT. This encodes CASRGLLSGPGELFF.

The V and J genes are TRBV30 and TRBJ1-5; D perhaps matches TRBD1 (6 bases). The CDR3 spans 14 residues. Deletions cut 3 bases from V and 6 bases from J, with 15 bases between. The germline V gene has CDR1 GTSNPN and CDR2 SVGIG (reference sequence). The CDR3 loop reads CAWRDSWSSQPQHF. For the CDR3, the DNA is TGTGCCTGGAGGGACAGTTGGTCGAGTCAGCCCCAGCATTTT.

The CDR3 nucleotides are TGTGCCAGCAGCTTACGACTAGCGGGAGACTCAGATACGCAGTATTTT. Translation gives CASSLRLAGDSDTQYF. The chain is built from TRBV5-4 and TRBJ2-3; TRBD2 matches at 12 bases. CDR1 SGHNT and CDR2 YYREEE come from the germline V gene (reference sequence). Trimming took 2 bases from V and 4 from J; bases not matched to a gene: 5. The CDR3 length is 16 residues.

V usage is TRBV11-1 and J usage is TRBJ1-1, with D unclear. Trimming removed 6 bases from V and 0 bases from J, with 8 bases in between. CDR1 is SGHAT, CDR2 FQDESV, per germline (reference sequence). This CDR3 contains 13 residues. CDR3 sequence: CASRSGLNTEAFF. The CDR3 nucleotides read TGTGCCAGCAGAAGCGGGTTGAACACTGAAGCTTTCTTT.

CDR3 nucleotide sequence: TGTGCCAGCAGCTTGGGTGCCAGGGGGCTCTCTGAAGCTTTCTTT. It specifies CASSLGARGLSEAFF. The chain couples TRBV5-6 to TRBJ1-1; 8 positions agree with TRBD1. The CDR3 runs 15 residues. From germline, CDR1 is SGHDT and CDR2 YYEEEE. Unmatched junction bases numbered 7, after V lost 0 bases and J lost 6 bases.

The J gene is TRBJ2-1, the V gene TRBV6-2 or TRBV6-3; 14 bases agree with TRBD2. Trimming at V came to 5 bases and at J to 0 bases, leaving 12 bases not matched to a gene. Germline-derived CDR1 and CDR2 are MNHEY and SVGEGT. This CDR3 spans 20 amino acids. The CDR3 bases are TGTGCCAGCAGTCCAATATTACGACTAGCGGGGGGGAGCTCCTACAATGAGCAGTTCTTC. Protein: CASSPILRLAGGSSYNEQFF.

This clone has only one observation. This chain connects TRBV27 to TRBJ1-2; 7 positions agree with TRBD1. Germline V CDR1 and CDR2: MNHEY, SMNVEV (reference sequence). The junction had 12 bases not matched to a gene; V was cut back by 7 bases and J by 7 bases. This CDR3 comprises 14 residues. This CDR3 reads CASNTRQGGSGYTF. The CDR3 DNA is TGTGCCAGCAACACCAGACAGGGAGGCTCTGGCTACACCTTC.

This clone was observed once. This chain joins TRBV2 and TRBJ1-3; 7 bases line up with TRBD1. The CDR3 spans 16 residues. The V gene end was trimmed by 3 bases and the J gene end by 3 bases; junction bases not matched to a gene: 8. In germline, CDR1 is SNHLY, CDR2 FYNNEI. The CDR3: CASSDPGQGDGNTIYF. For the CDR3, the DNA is TGTGCCAGCAGTGACCCGGGCCAGGGGGATGGAAACACCATATATTTT. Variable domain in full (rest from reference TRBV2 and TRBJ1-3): EPEVTQTPSHQVTQMGQEVILRCVPISNHLYFYWYRQILGQKVEFLVSFYNNEISEKSEIFDDQFSVERPDGSNFTLKIRSTKLEDSAMYFCASSDPGQGDGNTIYFGEGSWLTVV.

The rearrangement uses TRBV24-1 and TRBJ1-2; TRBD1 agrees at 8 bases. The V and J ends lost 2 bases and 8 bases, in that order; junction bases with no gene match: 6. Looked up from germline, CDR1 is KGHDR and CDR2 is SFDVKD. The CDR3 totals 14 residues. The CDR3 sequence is CATSDSRQGKGYTF. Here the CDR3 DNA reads TGTGCCACCAGTGATTCTCGACAGGGGAAAGGCTACACCTTC.

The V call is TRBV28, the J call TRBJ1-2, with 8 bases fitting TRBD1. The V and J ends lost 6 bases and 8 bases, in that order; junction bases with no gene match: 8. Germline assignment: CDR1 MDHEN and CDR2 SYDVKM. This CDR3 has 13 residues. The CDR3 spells CASRAGGAKGYTF. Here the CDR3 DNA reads TGTGCCAGCAGAGCAGGGGGCGCTAAGGGCTACACCTTC.

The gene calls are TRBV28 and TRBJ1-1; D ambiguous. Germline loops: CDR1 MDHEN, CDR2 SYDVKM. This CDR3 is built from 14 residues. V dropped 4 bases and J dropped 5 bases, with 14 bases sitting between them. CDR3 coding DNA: TGTGCCAGCAGTTCCCCAAGGGCGGGGACTGAAGCTTTCTTT. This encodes CASSSPRAGTEAFF.

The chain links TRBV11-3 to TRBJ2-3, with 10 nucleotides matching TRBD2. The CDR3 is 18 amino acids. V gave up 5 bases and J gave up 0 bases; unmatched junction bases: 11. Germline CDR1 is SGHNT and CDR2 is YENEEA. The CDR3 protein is CASSPSTGTSVSTDTQYF. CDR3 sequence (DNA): TGTGCCAGCAGCCCTTCTACCGGGACTAGCGTAAGCACAGATACGCAGTATTTT.

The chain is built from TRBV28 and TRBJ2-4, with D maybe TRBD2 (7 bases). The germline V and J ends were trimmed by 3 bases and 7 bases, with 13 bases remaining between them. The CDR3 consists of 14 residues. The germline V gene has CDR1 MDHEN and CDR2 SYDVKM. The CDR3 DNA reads TGTGCCAGCAGTTTGGGAGGGGGAATGAACATTCAGTACTTC. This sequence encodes CASSLGGGMNIQYF.

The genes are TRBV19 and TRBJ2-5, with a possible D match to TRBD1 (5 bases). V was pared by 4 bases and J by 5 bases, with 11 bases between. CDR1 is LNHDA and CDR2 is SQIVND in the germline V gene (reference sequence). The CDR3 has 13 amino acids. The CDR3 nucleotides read TGTGCCAGTAGTAATCAGGGTGAGGAGACCCAGTACTTC. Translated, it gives CASSNQGEETQYF.

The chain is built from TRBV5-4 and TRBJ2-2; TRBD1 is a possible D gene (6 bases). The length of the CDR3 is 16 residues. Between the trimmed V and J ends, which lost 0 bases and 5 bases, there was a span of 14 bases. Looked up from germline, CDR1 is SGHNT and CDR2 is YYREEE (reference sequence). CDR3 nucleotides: TGTGCCAGCAGCTTGGGGCCAGGGGCTGGGACCGGGGAGCTGTTTTTT. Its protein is CASSLGPGAGTGELFF.